The rows below give T cell receptor beta chains drawn from one sample of a study of blood T cell repertoires in COVID-19. The table came from immunoSEQ multiplex PCR; TCRdb's copy has only in-frame clones and leaves some out. The repertoire holds 80,000 to 100,000 clones, with 75% to 85% as singletons. The sample taken for sequencing was peripheral blood. Source of these receptors: a human donor in a cohort sampled during active COVID-19. Each CDR3 is given with its conserved first and last residue. Each record gives: D gene, V gene, clone size, J gene, CDR3 DNA, CDR3 protein. D genes are given only for firm matches. Some rows mark clone size as missing; the rest say once, few, many or name a class of expanded clone.

d_gene: -
v_gene: TRBV19
abundance: -
j_gene: TRBJ2-3
CDR3nt: TGTGCCAGTAGTATAGGCGCACCTAGCACAGATACGCAGTATTTT
CDR3aa: CASSIGAPSTDTQYF

d_gene: TRBD1
v_gene: TRBV2
abundance: -
j_gene: TRBJ1-5
CDR3nt: TGTGCCAGCAGCCGGACAGGTCTGCCTGGGAATCAGCCCCAGCATTTT
CDR3aa: CASSRTGLPGNQPQHF

d_gene: TRBD2
v_gene: TRBV7-9
abundance: once
j_gene: TRBJ2-1
CDR3nt: TGTGCCAGCACCCCTGGTCGGGGACTAAGCTACAATGAGCAGTTCTTC
CDR3aa: CASTPGRGLSYNEQFF

d_gene: TRBD2
v_gene: TRBV9
abundance: -
j_gene: TRBJ2-5
CDR3nt: TGTGCCAGCAGCGCAACCGGGACTAGCAAAGGGACCCAGTACTTC
CDR3aa: CASSATGTSKGTQYF

d_gene: -
v_gene: TRBV6-5
abundance: -
j_gene: TRBJ2-1
CDR3nt: TGTGCCAGCATCGACAGAAACAATGAGCAGTTCTTC
CDR3aa: CASIDRNNEQFF

d_gene: TRBD1
v_gene: TRBV27
abundance: -
j_gene: TRBJ1-2
CDR3nt: TGTGCCAGCAGTTTAGCAAGCCCCGGGACAGTTTTATCTCGCTACACCTTC
CDR3aa: CASSLASPGTVLSRYTF

d_gene: -
v_gene: TRBV3-1/TRBV3-2
abundance: -
j_gene: TRBJ2-2
CDR3nt: TGTGCCAGCAGCCATGAGTGGGCTCAGGCCGGGGAGCTGTTTTTT
CDR3aa: CASSHEWAQAGELFF

d_gene: TRBD1
v_gene: TRBV7-9
abundance: -
j_gene: TRBJ1-4
CDR3nt: TGTGCCAGCAGCTTAGCGGCAGGGGGCGAAAAACTGTTTTTT
CDR3aa: CASSLAAGGEKLFF

d_gene: -
v_gene: TRBV6-6
abundance: few
j_gene: TRBJ1-3
CDR3nt: TGTGCCAGCAGTTACCCAGGCTCTGGAAACACCATATATTTT
CDR3aa: CASSYPGSGNTIYF

d_gene: -
v_gene: TRBV18
abundance: few
j_gene: TRBJ1-5
CDR3nt: TGTGCCAGCTCACCGCAACAGGGTAGCAATCAGCCCCAGCATTTT
CDR3aa: CASSPQQGSNQPQHF

d_gene: -
v_gene: TRBV7-8
abundance: -
j_gene: TRBJ1-4
CDR3nt: TGTGCCAGCGGGGGCCTCCATGAAAAACTGTTTTTT
CDR3aa: CASGGLHEKLFF

d_gene: TRBD1
v_gene: TRBV5-1
abundance: -
j_gene: TRBJ2-1
CDR3nt: TGCGCCAGCAACTTAGGGGGCTATTCCTACAATGAGCAGTTCTTC
CDR3aa: CASNLGGYSYNEQFF

d_gene: TRBD1
v_gene: TRBV5-5
abundance: -
j_gene: TRBJ2-6
CDR3nt: TGTGCCAGCAGCCCGGGACAGTTCTCTGGGGCCAACGTCCTGACTTTC
CDR3aa: CASSPGQFSGANVLTF

d_gene: -
v_gene: TRBV30
abundance: -
j_gene: TRBJ2-7
CDR3nt: TGTGCCTGGAGCCCAGGCTACCCGGCGTACGAGCAGTACTTC
CDR3aa: CAWSPGYPAYEQYF

d_gene: -
v_gene: TRBV20-1
abundance: -
j_gene: TRBJ1-5
CDR3nt: TGCAGTGCTTCCTCCAATCAGCCCCAGCATTTT
CDR3aa: CSASSNQPQHF

d_gene: TRBD1
v_gene: TRBV5-1
abundance: -
j_gene: TRBJ2-7
CDR3nt: TGCGCCAGCAGCTTGGGTGACAGGGGGTATTACGAGCAGTACTTC
CDR3aa: CASSLGDRGYYEQYF

d_gene: TRBD1
v_gene: TRBV5-8
abundance: -
j_gene: TRBJ2-7
CDR3nt: TGTGCCAGCAGCCGGACAGGGCCGTACGAGCAGTACTTC
CDR3aa: CASSRTGPYEQYF

d_gene: -
v_gene: TRBV6-4
abundance: -
j_gene: TRBJ1-1
CDR3nt: TGTGCCAGCATCCCACCTCCGGGGAACACTGAAGCTTTCTTT
CDR3aa: CASIPPPGNTEAFF

d_gene: TRBD2
v_gene: TRBV28
abundance: -
j_gene: TRBJ2-7
CDR3nt: TGTGCCAGCAGTTCCTGGACTAGCGGAACCTACGAGCAGTACTTC
CDR3aa: CASSSWTSGTYEQYF

d_gene: TRBD2
v_gene: TRBV7-6
abundance: -
j_gene: TRBJ2-7
CDR3nt: TGTGCCAGCAGCCAGACGACTAGCGGGAGCTACGAGCAGTACTTC
CDR3aa: CASSQTTSGSYEQYF

d_gene: -
v_gene: TRBV11-2
abundance: -
j_gene: TRBJ2-2
CDR3nt: TGTGCCAGCAGTTTGACTAGTTCGAACACCGGGGAGCTGTTTTTT
CDR3aa: CASSLTSSNTGELFF

d_gene: -
v_gene: TRBV6-1
abundance: -
j_gene: TRBJ2-6
CDR3nt: TGTGCCAGCAGTGAACAGGGGCCCGGGGCCAACGTCCTGACTTTC
CDR3aa: CASSEQGPGANVLTF

d_gene: TRBD2
v_gene: TRBV24-1
abundance: -
j_gene: TRBJ2-7
CDR3nt: TGTGCCACCATCGGGGGGAATGCCTACGAGCAGTACTTC
CDR3aa: CATIGGNAYEQYF

d_gene: -
v_gene: TRBV6-5
abundance: -
j_gene: TRBJ1-1
CDR3nt: TGTGCCAGCACCACAGCTACGAGGGCGGAAGCTTTCTTT
CDR3aa: CASTTATRAEAFF

d_gene: -
v_gene: TRBV5-6
abundance: -
j_gene: TRBJ2-1
CDR3nt: TGTGCCAGCAGCTCCATGGTAGTGGGAGTCTACAATGAGCAGTTCTTC
CDR3aa: CASSSMVVGVYNEQFF

d_gene: -
v_gene: TRBV9
abundance: -
j_gene: TRBJ1-4
CDR3nt: TGTGCCAGCAGCTTAACAGGGTTGGGTAATGAAAAACTGTTTTTT
CDR3aa: CASSLTGLGNEKLFF

d_gene: -
v_gene: TRBV12-3/TRBV12-4
abundance: -
j_gene: TRBJ2-7
CDR3nt: TGTGCCAGCACCCCGGGGGGCACCGAGCAGTACTTC
CDR3aa: CASTPGGTEQYF

d_gene: -
v_gene: TRBV18
abundance: -
j_gene: TRBJ1-1
CDR3nt: TGTGCCAGCTCACCAATGGGGGGGGCTGAAGCTTTCTTT
CDR3aa: CASSPMGGAEAFF

d_gene: -
v_gene: TRBV6-5
abundance: -
j_gene: TRBJ2-7
CDR3nt: TGTGCCAGCAGTTACGAGTGGGGGGCCTACGAGCAGTACTTC
CDR3aa: CASSYEWGAYEQYF

d_gene: TRBD1
v_gene: TRBV18
abundance: -
j_gene: TRBJ1-6
CDR3nt: TGTGCCAGCTCACTGGCAGGGGGCATGAATTCACCCCTCCACTTT
CDR3aa: CASSLAGGMNSPLHF

d_gene: -
v_gene: TRBV12-3/TRBV12-4
abundance: -
j_gene: TRBJ2-5
CDR3nt: TGTGCCACAGCGGACGGCCCGGGTACCCAGTACTTC
CDR3aa: CATADGPGTQYF

d_gene: -
v_gene: TRBV7-2
abundance: -
j_gene: TRBJ2-6
CDR3nt: TGTGCCAGCAGCCCTCAAAGCCCTGGGGCCAACGTCCTGACTTTC
CDR3aa: CASSPQSPGANVLTF

d_gene: -
v_gene: TRBV5-1
abundance: -
j_gene: TRBJ1-2
CDR3nt: TGCGCCAGCAGCATCCGGGACACCGGACCCTATGGCTACACCTTC
CDR3aa: CASSIRDTGPYGYTF

d_gene: TRBD1
v_gene: TRBV5-8
abundance: -
j_gene: TRBJ2-7
CDR3nt: TGTGCCAGCAGCCCGAGGGGGCCGCGTTACGAGCAGTACTTC
CDR3aa: CASSPRGPRYEQYF

d_gene: -
v_gene: TRBV20-1
abundance: -
j_gene: TRBJ2-7
CDR3nt: TGCAGTGCTAGAACCGGGACTTGGCAGTACTTC
CDR3aa: CSARTGTWQYF

d_gene: -
v_gene: TRBV7-2
abundance: -
j_gene: TRBJ2-5
CDR3nt: TGTGCCAGCAGCTACCCCCTCCAGGGGGAGACCCAGTACTTC
CDR3aa: CASSYPLQGETQYF

d_gene: TRBD1
v_gene: TRBV19
abundance: few
j_gene: TRBJ2-7
CDR3nt: TGTGCCAGTAGTACAGGGGGTGGCCTCTACGAGCAGTACTTC
CDR3aa: CASSTGGGLYEQYF

d_gene: -
v_gene: TRBV2
abundance: few
j_gene: TRBJ1-2
CDR3nt: TGTGCCAGCAGTGTGAACAGGGAAGGCGGCTACACCTTC
CDR3aa: CASSVNREGGYTF

d_gene: -
v_gene: TRBV28
abundance: -
j_gene: TRBJ1-2
CDR3nt: TGTGCCAGCAGGACCGTGCGGGGCAATTTTTTTTATGGCTACACCTTC
CDR3aa: CASRTVRGNFFYGYTF

d_gene: -
v_gene: TRBV3-1/TRBV3-2
abundance: -
j_gene: TRBJ2-5
CDR3nt: TGTGCCAGCAGCACCTCCGGGATTGAGACCCAGTACTTC
CDR3aa: CASSTSGIETQYF

d_gene: -
v_gene: TRBV6-5
abundance: -
j_gene: TRBJ1-5
CDR3nt: TGTGCCAGCAGCCGGAGCCGGTATAGCAATCAGCCCCAGCATTTT
CDR3aa: CASSRSRYSNQPQHF

d_gene: TRBD1
v_gene: TRBV5-4
abundance: -
j_gene: TRBJ2-6
CDR3nt: TGTGCCAGCAGCTCAGGACAGGCTGGGGCCAACGTCCTGACTTTC
CDR3aa: CASSSGQAGANVLTF

d_gene: -
v_gene: TRBV12-3/TRBV12-4
abundance: -
j_gene: TRBJ2-7
CDR3nt: TGTGCCAGCAGTCTCCTGTCCGAGCAGTACTTC
CDR3aa: CASSLLSEQYF

d_gene: TRBD2
v_gene: TRBV5-4
abundance: -
j_gene: TRBJ2-7
CDR3nt: TGTGCCAGCAGCGTACCGGGACTATCCTCCTACGAGCAGTACTTC
CDR3aa: CASSVPGLSSYEQYF

d_gene: -
v_gene: TRBV14
abundance: -
j_gene: TRBJ1-1
CDR3nt: TGTGCCAGCAGCCTCCAGGGGAACACTGAAGCTTTCTTT
CDR3aa: CASSLQGNTEAFF

d_gene: TRBD2
v_gene: TRBV5-6
abundance: -
j_gene: TRBJ2-7
CDR3nt: TGTGCCAGCAGCTTTAGGACTAGCGGGAGTGAGTACGAGCAGTACTTC
CDR3aa: CASSFRTSGSEYEQYF

d_gene: TRBD2
v_gene: TRBV7-2
abundance: -
j_gene: TRBJ2-7
CDR3nt: TGTGCCAGCAGCTTAGCGAGGACTAGCGGGATATACTTC
CDR3aa: CASSLARTSGIYF

d_gene: TRBD2
v_gene: TRBV28
abundance: few
j_gene: TRBJ2-1
CDR3nt: TGTGCCAGTCTGCCGGGACTAGCGGGAGTATCTGAGCAGTTCTTC
CDR3aa: CASLPGLAGVSEQFF